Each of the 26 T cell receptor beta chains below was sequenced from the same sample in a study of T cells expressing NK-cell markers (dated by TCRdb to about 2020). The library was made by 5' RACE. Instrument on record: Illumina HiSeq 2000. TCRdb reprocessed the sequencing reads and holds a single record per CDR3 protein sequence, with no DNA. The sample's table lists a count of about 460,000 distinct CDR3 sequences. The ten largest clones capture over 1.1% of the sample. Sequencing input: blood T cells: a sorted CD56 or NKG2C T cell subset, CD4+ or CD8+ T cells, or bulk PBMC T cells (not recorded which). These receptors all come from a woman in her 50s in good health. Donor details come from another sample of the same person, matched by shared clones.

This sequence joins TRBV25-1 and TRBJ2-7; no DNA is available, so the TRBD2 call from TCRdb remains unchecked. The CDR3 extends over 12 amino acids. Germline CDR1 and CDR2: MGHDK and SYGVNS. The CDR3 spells CASSEFAGKAYF.

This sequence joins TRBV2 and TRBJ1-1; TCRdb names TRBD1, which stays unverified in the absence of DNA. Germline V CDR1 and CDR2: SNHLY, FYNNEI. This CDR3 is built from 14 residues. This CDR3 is CASRERGLNTEAFF.

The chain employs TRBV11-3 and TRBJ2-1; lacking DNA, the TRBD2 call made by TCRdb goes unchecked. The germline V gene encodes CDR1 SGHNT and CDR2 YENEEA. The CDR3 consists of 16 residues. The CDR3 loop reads CASSLPFGPLSNEQFF.

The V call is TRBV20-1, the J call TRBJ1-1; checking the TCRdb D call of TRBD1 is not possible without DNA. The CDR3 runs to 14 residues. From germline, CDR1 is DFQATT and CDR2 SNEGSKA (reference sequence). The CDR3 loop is CSARQGTEDTEAFF.

This CDR3 reads CASSLGEGAAHYGYTF. The V and J genes are TRBV12-3 or TRBV12-4 and TRBJ1-2; TCRdb designates TRBD1, a call that cannot be tested without DNA. The CDR3 is 16 residues long.

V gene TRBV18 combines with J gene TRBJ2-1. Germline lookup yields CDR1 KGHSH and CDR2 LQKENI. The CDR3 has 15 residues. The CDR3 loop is CASSPLSERYNEQFF.

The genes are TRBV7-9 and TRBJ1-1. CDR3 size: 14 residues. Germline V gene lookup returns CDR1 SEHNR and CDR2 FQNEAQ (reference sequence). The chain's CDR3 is CASSWLREGTEAFF.

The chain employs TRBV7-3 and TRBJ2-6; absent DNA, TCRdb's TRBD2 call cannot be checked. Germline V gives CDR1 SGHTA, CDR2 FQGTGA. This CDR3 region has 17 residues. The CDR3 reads CASSTDRLARGANVLTF. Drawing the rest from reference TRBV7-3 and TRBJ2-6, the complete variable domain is GAGVSQTPSNKVTEKGKYVELRCDPISGHTALYWYRQSLGQGPEFLIYFQGTGAADDSGLPNDRFFAVRPEGSVSTLKIQRTERGDSAVYLCASSTDRLARGANVLTFGAGSRLTVL.

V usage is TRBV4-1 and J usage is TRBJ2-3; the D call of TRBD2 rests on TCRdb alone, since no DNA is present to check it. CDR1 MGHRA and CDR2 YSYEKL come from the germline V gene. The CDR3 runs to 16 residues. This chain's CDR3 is CASSPDGLGLTDTQYF.

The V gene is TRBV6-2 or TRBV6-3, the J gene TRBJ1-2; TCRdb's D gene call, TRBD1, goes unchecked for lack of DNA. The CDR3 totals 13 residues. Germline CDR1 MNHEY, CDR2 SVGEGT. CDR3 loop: CASSPSGTAGYTF.

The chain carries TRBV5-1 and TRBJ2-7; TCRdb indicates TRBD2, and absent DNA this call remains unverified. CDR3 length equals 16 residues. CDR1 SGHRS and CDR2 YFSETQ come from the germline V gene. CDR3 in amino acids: CASSASAGGLAHEQYF.

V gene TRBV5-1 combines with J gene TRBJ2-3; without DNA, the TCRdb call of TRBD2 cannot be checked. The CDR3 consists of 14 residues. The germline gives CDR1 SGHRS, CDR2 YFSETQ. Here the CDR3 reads CASSWGTTADTQYF.

CDR3 protein: CASSVGLDGPQYF. The chain has TRBV7-6 and TRBJ2-5; TCRdb selects TRBD2, and the lack of DNA leaves this call unchecked. Germline CDR1 reads SGHVS; CDR2 reads FNYEAQ. The CDR3 totals 13 residues.

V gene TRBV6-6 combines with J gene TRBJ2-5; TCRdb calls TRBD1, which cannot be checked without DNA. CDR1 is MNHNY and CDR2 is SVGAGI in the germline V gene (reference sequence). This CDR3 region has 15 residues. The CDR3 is CASTDRGYSPYTQYF.

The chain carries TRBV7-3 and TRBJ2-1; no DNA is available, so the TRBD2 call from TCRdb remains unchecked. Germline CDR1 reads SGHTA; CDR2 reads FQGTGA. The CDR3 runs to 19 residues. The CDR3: CASSSPGLAGVVSYNEQFF.

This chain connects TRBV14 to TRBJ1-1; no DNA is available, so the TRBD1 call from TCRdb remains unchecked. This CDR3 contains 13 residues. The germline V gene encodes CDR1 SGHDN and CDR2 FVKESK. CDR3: CASSQSRGAKAFF.

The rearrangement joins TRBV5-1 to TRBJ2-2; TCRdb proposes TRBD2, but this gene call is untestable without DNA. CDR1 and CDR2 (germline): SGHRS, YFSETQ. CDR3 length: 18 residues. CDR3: CASSSGLAGARIDGELFF.

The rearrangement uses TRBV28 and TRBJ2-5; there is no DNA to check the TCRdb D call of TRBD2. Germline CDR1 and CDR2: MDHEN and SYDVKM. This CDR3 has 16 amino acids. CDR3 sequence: CASKTTSGRPSETQYF.

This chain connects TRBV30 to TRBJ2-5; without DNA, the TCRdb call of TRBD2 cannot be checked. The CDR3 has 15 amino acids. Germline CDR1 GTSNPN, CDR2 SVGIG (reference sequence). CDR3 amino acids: CAWREAARSGETQYF.

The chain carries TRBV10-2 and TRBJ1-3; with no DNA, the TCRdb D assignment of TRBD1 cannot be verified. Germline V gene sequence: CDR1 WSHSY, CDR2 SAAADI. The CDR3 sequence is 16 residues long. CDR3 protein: CASSESAGVAGNTIYF.

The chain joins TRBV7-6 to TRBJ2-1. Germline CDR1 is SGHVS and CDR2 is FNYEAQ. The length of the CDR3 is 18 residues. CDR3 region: CASSYRVGGGSSYNEQFF.

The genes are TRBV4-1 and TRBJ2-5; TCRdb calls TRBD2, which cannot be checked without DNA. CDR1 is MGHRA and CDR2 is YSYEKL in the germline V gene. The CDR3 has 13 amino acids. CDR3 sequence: CASARQVVETQYF.

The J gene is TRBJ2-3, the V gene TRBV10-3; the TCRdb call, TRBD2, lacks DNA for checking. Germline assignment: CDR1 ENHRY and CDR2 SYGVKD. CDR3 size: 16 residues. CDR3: CAISDSGTSGTDTQYF.

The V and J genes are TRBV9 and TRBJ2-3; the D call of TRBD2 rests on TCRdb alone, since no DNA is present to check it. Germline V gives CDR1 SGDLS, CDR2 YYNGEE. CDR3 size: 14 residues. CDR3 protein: CASSPSREEDTQYF.

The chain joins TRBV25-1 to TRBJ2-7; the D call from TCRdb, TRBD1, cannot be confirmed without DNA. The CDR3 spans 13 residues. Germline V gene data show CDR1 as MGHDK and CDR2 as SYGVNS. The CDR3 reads CASSVPGGNEQYF.

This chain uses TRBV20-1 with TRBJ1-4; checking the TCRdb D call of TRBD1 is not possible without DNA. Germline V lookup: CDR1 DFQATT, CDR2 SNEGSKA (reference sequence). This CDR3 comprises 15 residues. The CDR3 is CSAREVTGLNEKLFF.